This T cell receptor (beta chain) was sequenced in a study of identical twins. Findings and caveats of the study: Zero-insertion analyses might be partly confounded by invariant T cells like MAIT and iNKT. Insertions ran lower in abundant cord blood beta clonotypes, though not in memory repertoires. Compared with models, monozygotic twins showed more out-of-frame TCR alpha sharing.

With regard to this clonotype: Its antigen is undetermined.

With 7 bases clipped from V and 2 bases from J, the junction kept 4 bases outside the gene matches. Germline assignment: CDR1 MNHNY and CDR2 SVGAGI (reference sequence). CDR3 length: 13 amino acids. TCRdb processed the 5' RACE reads anew with MiXCR; each CDR3 protein has one entry. The sample has 450,000 or so distinct CDR3 sequences, around 24% seen once. This sample also belongs to another study, concerning T cells expressing NK-cell markers. In that study: The CD3+CD56-NKG2C+ fraction was also led by these clonotypes in a few donors.

Sequencing was done on a sample of CD4+ T cells sorted from blood. The receptor was derived from a woman aged 18-29 years in good health. This chain links TRBV6-6 with TRBJ2-7, with 8 bases fitting TRBD2. The CDR3 DNA sequence: TGTGCCAGCAACCGGGGACTAGCCTACGAGCAGTACTTC. This sequence encodes CASNRGLAYEQYF.